This TCR beta chain stems from a study of CD8 T cells in Susac syndrome. Germline assignment: CDR1 MNHEY and CDR2 SVGEGT. Trimming removed 7 bases at V and 8 bases at J, with 18 bases between. The CDR3 contains 14 residues. With random hexamers, reverse transcription was performed on about 0.45 to 1 ug of RNA. Using its own MiXCR run on the immunoSEQ multiplex PCR reads, TCRdb lists one record per CDR3 protein. The sample has tens of thousands of distinct CDR3 sequences, roughly 91% seen once. This TCR was recovered from a human donor with multiple sclerosis. The rearrangement joins TRBV6-2 or TRBV6-3 to TRBJ2-1; tentatively, D is TRBD2 (6 bases). Sequencing was performed on CD8+ T cells from PBMCs. The CDR3 loop is CASIQVPGAHEQFF. Here the CDR3 DNA reads TGTGCCAGCATTCAAGTACCGGGAGCCCATGAGCAGTTCTTC.